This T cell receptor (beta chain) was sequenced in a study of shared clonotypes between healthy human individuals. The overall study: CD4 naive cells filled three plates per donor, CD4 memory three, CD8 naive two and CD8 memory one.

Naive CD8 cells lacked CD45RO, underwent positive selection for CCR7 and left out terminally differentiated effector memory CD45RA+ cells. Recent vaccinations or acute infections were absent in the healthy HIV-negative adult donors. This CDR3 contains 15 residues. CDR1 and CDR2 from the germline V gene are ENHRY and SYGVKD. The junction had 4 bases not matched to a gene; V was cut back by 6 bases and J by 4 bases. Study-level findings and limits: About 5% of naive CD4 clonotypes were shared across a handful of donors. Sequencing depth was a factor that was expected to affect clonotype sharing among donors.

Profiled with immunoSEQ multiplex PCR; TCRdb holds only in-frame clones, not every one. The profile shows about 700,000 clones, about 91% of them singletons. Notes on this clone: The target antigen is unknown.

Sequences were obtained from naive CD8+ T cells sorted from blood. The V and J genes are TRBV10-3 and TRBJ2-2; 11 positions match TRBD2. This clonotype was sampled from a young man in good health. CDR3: CAIRLAGGPTGELFF. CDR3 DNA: TGTGCCATCAGATTAGCGGGAGGGCCCACCGGGGAGCTGTTTTTT.